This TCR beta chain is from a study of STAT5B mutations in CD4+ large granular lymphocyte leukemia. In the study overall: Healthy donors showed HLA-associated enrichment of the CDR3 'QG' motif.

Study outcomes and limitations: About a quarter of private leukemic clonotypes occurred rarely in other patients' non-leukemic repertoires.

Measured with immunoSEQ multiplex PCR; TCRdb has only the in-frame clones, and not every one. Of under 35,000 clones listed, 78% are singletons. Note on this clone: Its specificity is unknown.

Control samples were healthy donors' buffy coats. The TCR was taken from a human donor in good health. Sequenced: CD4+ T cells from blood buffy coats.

The CDR3 nucleotides are TGTGCCAGCACCCCGAGTCGCCAACAGGGCTCCGGGGAGCTGTTTTTT. It translates to CASTPSRQQGSGELFF. This chain uses TRBV28 with TRBJ2-2, with a possible D match to TRBD1 (6 bases). The CDR3 loop spans 16 amino acids. The germline V gene has CDR1 MDHEN and CDR2 SYDVKM. The V and J ends lost 7 bases and 6 bases respectively, with 21 bases between them.